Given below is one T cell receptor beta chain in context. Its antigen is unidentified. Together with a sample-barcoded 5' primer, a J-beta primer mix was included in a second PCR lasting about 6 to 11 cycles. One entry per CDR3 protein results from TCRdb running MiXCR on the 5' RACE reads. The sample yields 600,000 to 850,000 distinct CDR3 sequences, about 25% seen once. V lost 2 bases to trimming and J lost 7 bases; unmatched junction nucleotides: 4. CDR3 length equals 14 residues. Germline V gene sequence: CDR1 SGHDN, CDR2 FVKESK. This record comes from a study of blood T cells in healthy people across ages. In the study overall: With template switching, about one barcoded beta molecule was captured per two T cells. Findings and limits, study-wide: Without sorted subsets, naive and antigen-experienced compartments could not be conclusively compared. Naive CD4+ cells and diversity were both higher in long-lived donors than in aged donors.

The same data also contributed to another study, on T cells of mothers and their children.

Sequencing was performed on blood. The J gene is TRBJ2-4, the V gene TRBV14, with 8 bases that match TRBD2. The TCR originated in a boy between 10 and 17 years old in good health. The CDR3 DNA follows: TGTGCCAGCAGCCAACGAAGCGGGGGTAACATTCAGTACTTC. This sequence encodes CASSQRSGGNIQYF.